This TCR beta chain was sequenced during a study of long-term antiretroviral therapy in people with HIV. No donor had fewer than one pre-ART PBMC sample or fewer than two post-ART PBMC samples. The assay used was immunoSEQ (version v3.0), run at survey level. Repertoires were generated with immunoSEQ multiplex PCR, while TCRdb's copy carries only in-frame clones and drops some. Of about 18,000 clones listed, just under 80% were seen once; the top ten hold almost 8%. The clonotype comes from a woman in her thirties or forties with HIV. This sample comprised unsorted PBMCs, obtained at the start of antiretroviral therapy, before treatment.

The CDR3 coding sequence is TGCGCCAGCAGCCAAGAGCCAGGGAATAATTCACCCCTCCACTTT. Translated, it gives CASSQEPGNNSPLHF. The V and J genes are TRBV4-3 and TRBJ1-6, with D possibly matching TRBD1 (5 bases). The CDR3 has 15 amino acids. The V and J ends lost 0 bases and 5 bases respectively, with 8 bases between them. Germline assignment: CDR1 LGHNA and CDR2 YSLEER.